Listed here are 20 T cell receptor beta chains from one sample, sequenced in a study of blood T cell repertoires in COVID-19. Generated by immunoSEQ multiplex PCR, the TCRdb table keeps only in-frame clones and is missing some. The profile covers 200,000 to 250,000 clones, with 89% appearing a single time and 4.8% taken by the ten largest. Material: peripheral blood. These receptors came from a woman aged 40 to 55 with acute or convalescent COVID-19.

This chain links TRBV7-2 with TRBJ2-5, with D perhaps matching TRBD2 (5 bases). The CDR3 is made up of 14 amino acids. The V and J ends lost 5 bases and 1 base respectively, with 11 bases between them. Per germline, CDR1 SGHTA and CDR2 FQGNSA. The CDR3 sequence is CASSHGLIQETQYF. The CDR3, as DNA: TGTGCCAGCAGCCACGGACTGATCCAAGAGACCCAGTACTTC.

The chain combines TRBV4-2 with TRBJ2-3; D possibly corresponds to TRBD2 (6 bases). The CDR3 is 15 residues long. From germline, CDR1 is LGHNA and CDR2 YNFKEQ. V lost 2 bases and J lost 7, with 16 bases in between. CDR3: CASSQSRMEGHTQYF. Here the CDR3 DNA reads TGTGCCAGCAGCCAATCCAGAATGGAGGGACATACGCAGTATTTT.

The chain carries TRBV6-5 and TRBJ2-3, with 12 bases that match TRBD2. The J segment lost 4 bases and the V segment lost 11 bases, leaving 10 bases of the junction unmatched. The CDR3 runs 15 residues. Per germline, CDR1 MNHEY and CDR2 SVGAGI. The DNA for the CDR3 is TGTGCCGCCAAGATGACTAGCGGGGGAGCAGATACGCAGTATTTT. It yields the protein CAAKMTSGGADTQYF.

The genes are TRBV7-9 and TRBJ1-5; D is undetermined. The germline V and J ends were trimmed by 5 bases and 4 bases, with 6 bases remaining between them. The CDR3 spans 12 residues. CDR1 is SEHNR, CDR2 FQNEAQ, per germline (reference sequence). The CDR3 nucleotides are TGTGCCAGCAGCCAGAAGAATCAGCCCCAGCATTTT. Protein product: CASSQKNQPQHF.

The V gene is TRBV27, the J gene TRBJ2-3, with D tentatively TRBD2 (6 bases). Germline V gene data show CDR1 as MNHEY and CDR2 as SMNVEV (reference sequence). CDR3 length: 14 amino acids. V was shortened by 1 base and J by 2 bases, with 7 bases between the two germline ends. The CDR3 reads CASSLWGDTDTQYF. CDR3 DNA: TGTGCCAGCAGTTTATGGGGGGACACAGATACGCAGTATTTT.

The chain carries TRBV2 and TRBJ1-1; 9 bases match TRBD1. Losses at the gene ends were 6 bases for V and 3 bases for J; bases not matched to a gene: 5. Germline V gene data show CDR1 as SNHLY and CDR2 as FYNNEI. The CDR3 is 14 residues long. CDR3 coding DNA: TGTGCCAGCAGGGGACAGGGTGGGTACACTGAAGCTTTCTTT. Residues: CASRGQGGYTEAFF.

This clone was detected only once. This chain uses TRBV11-1 with TRBJ1-1, with TRBD1 as a possible D gene (5 bases). The CDR3 spans 13 residues. The V end lost 5 bases, the J end lost 0 bases, and 7 bases lay between the germline ends. CDR1 and CDR2 (germline): SGHAT, FQDESV (reference sequence). CDR3 nucleotides: TGTGCCAGCAGCAGGGGCCTGAACACTGAAGCTTTCTTT. Protein: CASSRGLNTEAFF.

The rearrangement uses TRBV7-8 and TRBJ1-2, with 8 bases aligning to TRBD1. Germline V CDR1 and CDR2: SGHVS, FQNEAQ. The CDR3 extends over 16 amino acids. J gave up 3 bases and V 0 bases, and 6 bases lay outside the gene matches. CDR3 sequence: CASSLAMDRVDYGYTF. CDR3 in DNA: TGTGCCAGCAGCTTAGCTATGGACAGGGTTGACTATGGCTACACCTTC.

The J gene is TRBJ1-5, the V gene TRBV24-1; 7 bases line up with TRBD1. The germline CDR1 and CDR2 sequences are KGHDR and SFDVKD. The CDR3 loop spans 16 amino acids. Trimming cost V 3 bases and J 4 bases; bases outside gene matches: 8. The CDR3 DNA reads as TGTGCCACCAGTGATGCCACAGGGGCTCCTAATCAGCCCCAGCATTTT. Its translation is CATSDATGAPNQPQHF.

This sequence joins TRBV18 and TRBJ1-1, with 8 positions matching TRBD1. V lost 6 bases to trimming and J lost 3 bases; unmatched junction nucleotides: 6. Germline V gene lookup returns CDR1 KGHSH and CDR2 LQKENI. There are 14 residues in the CDR3. CDR3 bases: TGTGCCAGCTCTAATGGACAGGGCCACACTGAAGCTTTCTTT. Translating gives CASSNGQGHTEAFF.

This chain connects TRBV3-1 (or the pseudogene TRBV3-2) to TRBJ2-2, with TRBD2 matching 12 bases. The V and J ends lost 6 bases and 0 bases, in that order; junction bases with no gene match: 2. Germline V lookup: CDR1 LGHDT, CDR2 YNNKEL (reference sequence). This CDR3 contains 16 residues. The CDR3 sequence is CASRTSGGPNTGELFF. As DNA, the CDR3 is TGTGCCAGCAGGACTAGCGGGGGCCCGAACACCGGGGAGCTGTTTTTT.

The chain carries TRBV5-1 and TRBJ1-2; D not certain. V dropped 0 bases and J dropped 0 bases, with 24 bases sitting between them. The CDR3 consists of 20 residues. CDR1 is SGHRS and CDR2 is YFSETQ in the germline V gene. The CDR3, as DNA: TGCGCCAGCAGCTTGGAAAGGAACAGCATCCTACGGTTAGCTAACTATGGCTACACCTTC. It is translated as CASSLERNSILRLANYGYTF.

CDR3 DNA sequence: TGTGCCAGCAGCTTGGGTGTTTCAGGGGCTGAAACTGAAGCTTTCTTT. It codes for CASSLGVSGAETEAFF. J is TRBJ1-1 and V is TRBV5-6; tentative D call: TRBD1 (6 bases). Per the germline V gene, CDR1 is SGHDT and CDR2 is YYEEEE. There are 16 residues in the CDR3. Trimming took 0 bases from V and 5 from J, leaving 17 bases between them.

The chain combines TRBV20-1 with TRBJ1-6, with D unresolved. The length of the CDR3 is 14 residues. Germline V lookup: CDR1 DFQATT, CDR2 SNEGSKA (reference sequence). The ends were cut back, 3 bases at V and 8 bases at J, with 14 bases in the middle. CDR3 amino acids: CSASLSVSHSPLHF. CDR3 DNA sequence: TGCAGTGCTAGTTTAAGCGTGTCGCATTCACCCCTCCACTTT.

The chain combines TRBV28 with TRBJ1-2; TRBD1 aligns across 8 bases. The CDR3 runs 13 residues. V dropped 6 bases and J dropped 4; count of bases not matched to a gene: 4. Germline V lookup: CDR1 MDHEN, CDR2 SYDVKM. CDR3 protein: CASRGTGAYGYTF. The CDR3 nucleotides read TGTGCCAGCAGGGGGACAGGCGCCTATGGCTACACCTTC.

J is TRBJ1-1 and V is TRBV7-6; maybe TRBD1 (5 bases). CDR1 and CDR2 from the germline V gene are SGHVS and FNYEAQ. Trimming took 4 bases from V and 5 from J, leaving 26 bases between them. The CDR3 totals 18 residues. CDR3 bases: TGTGCCAGCAGCTCCGTTTCTCCCGGGAGGGACTCACGGACTGAAGCTTTCTTT. Its translation is CASSSVSPGRDSRTEAFF.

The chain carries TRBV12-3 or TRBV12-4 and TRBJ1-2; 8 positions agree with TRBD1. The CDR3 runs to 13 residues. V shed 1 base and J 6 bases; nucleotides not matched to a gene: 1. The CDR3 protein is CASSLVTGDGYTF. CDR3 bases: TGTGCCAGCAGTTTAGTGACAGGGGATGGCTACACCTTC.

As regards this clone: The sample holds other DNA sequences that translate to the same CDR3. The chain carries TRBV9 and TRBJ1-1; perhaps TRBD1 as D (5 bases). Germline CDR1 and CDR2: SGDLS and YYNGEE. The CDR3 runs to 14 residues. The V gene lost 0 bases and the J gene lost 6 bases, with 12 bases spanning the gap. CDR3: CASSVAGGFAEAFF. CDR3 DNA: TGTGCCAGCAGCGTAGCGGGGGGGTTCGCTGAAGCTTTCTTT.

This chain links TRBV19 with TRBJ1-3, with D unclear. Germline CDR1 is LNHDA and CDR2 is SQIVND (reference sequence). The CDR3 runs 14 residues. V dropped 2 bases and J dropped 2 bases, with 7 bases sitting between them. Here the CDR3 DNA reads TGTGCCAGTAGTATACTGGGCCCTGGAAACACCATATATTTT. Amino acids: CASSILGPGNTIYF.

This chain connects TRBV19 to TRBJ2-7, with 8 bases identical to TRBD1. V shed 6 bases, J shed 0 bases, and the junction held 10 bases outside the gene matches. This CDR3 region has 16 residues. The germline V gene has CDR1 LNHDA and CDR2 SQIVND (reference sequence). As DNA, the CDR3 is TGTGCCAGTAGCCCAGATGGACAGGGTAGCTCCTACGAGCAGTACGTC. It specifies CASSPDGQGSSYEQYV.